This T cell receptor beta chain was found in a study of shared clonotypes between healthy human individuals. Naive-designated CD8 cells lacked CD45RO, were positively enriched for CCR7, and omitted terminally differentiated effector memory CD45RA+ cells. The assay was immunoSEQ multiplex PCR, and TCRdb's table has in-frame clones only and misses some. The data show about 2.1 million clones, with roughly 91% seen just once and approximately 1.7% held by the top ten. Sample: naive CD8+ T cells from PBMCs. The sequence was collected from a man in his late teens or twenties in good health. Some clones in this sample may be carry-over from other donors' samples.

The CDR3 bases are TGCAGCGTTGAAGATCGGGACAGGGTGGGCGAGCAGTTCTTC. It yields the protein CSVEDRDRVGEQFF. V and J are TRBV29-1 and TRBJ2-1, with TRBD1 matching 9 bases. Germline loops: CDR1 SQVTM, CDR2 ANQGSEA. The CDR3 covers 14 residues. The J segment lost 10 bases and the V segment lost 0 bases, leaving 7 bases of the junction unmatched.